The 20 T cell receptor beta chains presented below share a single source sample, sequenced in a study of vaccination and CD4 T cells after COVID-19. Treatment here: approximately 9-day PBMC culture with coronavirus spike peptide pools or control peptides (ViraFEST assay). Their antigens are not known. Sequenced with the Oncomine TCR Beta short-read assay was DNA taken from cultured CD4+ T cells. TCRdb reanalysed the PCR reads using MiXCR and keeps one entry per CDR3 protein. The sample carries about 25,000 distinct CDR3 sequences, roughly three fifths recorded once. What was sequenced was CD4+ T cells from blood, cultured in vitro. The source of these receptors is a human donor who had recovered from COVID-19.

This clonotype has more than one count but fewer than ten. This chain's CDR3 is CSASRAGGRYTEAFF. CDR3 DNA sequence: TGCAGTGCTAGCCGGGCAGGGGGCAGGTACACTGAAGCTTTCTTT. V gene TRBV20-1 combines with J gene TRBJ1-1; 8 nucleotides align to TRBD1. Germline V CDR1 and CDR2: DFQATT, SNEGSKA (reference sequence). The V gene end was trimmed by 3 bases and the J gene end by 3 bases; junction bases not matched to a gene: 9. The CDR3 is 15 amino acids.

The chain combines TRBV4-2 with TRBJ2-7, with D perhaps given as TRBD1 or TRBD2 (5 bases each). Trimming took off 1 base at V and 1 base at J, with 11 bases between the two ends. CDR3 length: 15 residues. Germline CDR1 reads LGHNA; CDR2 reads YNFKEQ. The CDR3 coding sequence is TGTGCCAGCAGCCAAGCCCGGGACGCATCCTACGAGCAGTACTTC. As protein: CASSQARDASYEQYF.

This clonotype occurred a few times. The chain links TRBV11-2 to TRBJ2-4; D possibly corresponds to TRBD2 (5 bases). V was shortened by 4 bases and J by 3 bases, with 10 bases between the two germline ends. This CDR3 has 14 amino acids. In germline, CDR1 is SGHAT, CDR2 FQNNGV. The CDR3 is CASSYTGNKNIQYF. The CDR3 coding sequence is TGTGCCAGCAGCTATACCGGGAACAAAAACATTCAGTACTTC.

J is TRBJ2-2 and V is TRBV7-2; the D gene is possibly TRBD1 (5 bases). The germline gives CDR1 SGHTA, CDR2 FQGNSA. The CDR3 extends over 14 amino acids. The V and J ends lost 1 base and 7 bases respectively, with 10 bases between them. The CDR3 region has the DNA TGTGCCAGCAGCTTAGGAAGCAGGGTCGGGGAGCTGTTTTTT. As protein: CASSLGSRVGELFF. The whole variable domain, remainder taken from reference TRBV7-2 and TRBJ2-2, is GAGVSQSPSNKVTEKGKDVELRCDPISGHTALYWYRQSLGQGLEFLIYFQGNSAPDKSGLPSDRFSAERTGGSVSTLTIQRTQQEDSAVYLCASSLGSRVGELFFGEGSRLTVL.

This clonotype was recorded once. The rearrangement joins TRBV27 to TRBJ2-2; D uncertain. Trimming removed 2 bases from V and 6 bases from J, with 7 bases in between. CDR3 size: 13 residues. Germline loops: CDR1 MNHEY, CDR2 SMNVEV (reference sequence). CDR3 loop: CASSLVVPGELFF. For the CDR3, the DNA is TGTGCCAGCAGTTTAGTTGTCCCCGGGGAGCTGTTTTTT.

The V call is TRBV20-1, the J call TRBJ1-5; a weak D match, TRBD1 (5 bases). Germline V gene data show CDR1 as DFQATT and CDR2 as SNEGSKA (reference sequence). This CDR3 has 14 amino acids. Trimming took off 4 bases at V and 6 bases at J, with 16 bases between the two ends. The CDR3, as DNA: TGCAGTGCTATACGGGGGAGGGAGTCTCAGCCCCAGCATTTT. Its translation is CSAIRGRESQPQHF.

In this sample, this clonotype turned up a few times. The chain joins TRBV19 to TRBJ1-5; 9 bases line up with TRBD1. Trimming removed 6 bases from V and 5 bases from J; junction bases left unmatched: 5. The CDR3 is 14 amino acids. Germline V CDR1 and CDR2: LNHDA, SQIVND (reference sequence). CDR3 in amino acids: CASSLQGADQPQHF. CDR3 nucleotide sequence: TGTGCCAGTAGCCTACAGGGGGCGGATCAGCCCCAGCATTTT.

This chain joins TRBV24-1 and TRBJ2-1, with 9 nucleotides matching TRBD1. This CDR3 has 14 residues. V lost 2 bases and J lost 15; bases outside the gene matches: 10. Germline CDR1 is KGHDR and CDR2 is SFDVKD. In DNA, the CDR3 is TGTGCCACCAGTGATTCGTGGACAGGGGATGATAGGTTCTTC. The encoded protein is CATSDSWTGDDRFF.

The chain combines TRBV2 with TRBJ2-5; tentative D call: TRBD1 (6 bases). V lost 6 bases and J 5 bases, leaving 13 bases between the germline ends. The CDR3 is 13 residues long. Germline V gene lookup returns CDR1 SNHLY and CDR2 FYNNEI. CDR3 in DNA: TGTGCCAGCAGGAACAGGGAGCGGGAGACCCAGTACTTC. This translates into CASRNRERETQYF.

This chain connects TRBV19 to TRBJ1-5, with D possibly being TRBD1 (5 bases). The CDR3 loop spans 20 amino acids. In germline, CDR1 is LNHDA, CDR2 SQIVND (reference sequence). Between the trimmed V and J ends, which lost 2 bases and 0 bases, there was a span of 23 bases. CDR3 DNA: TGTGCCAGTAGTATATTGGGGCCCACATGGCGCCCCAATAGCAATCAGCCCCAGCATTTT. Residues: CASSILGPTWRPNSNQPQHF.

The genes are TRBV20-1 and TRBJ2-7, with D perhaps matching TRBD2 (5 bases). Germline V gene sequence: CDR1 DFQATT, CDR2 SNEGSKA (reference sequence). The CDR3 extends over 13 amino acids. Between the trimmed V and J ends, which lost 5 bases and 2 bases, there was a span of 13 bases. The CDR3 nucleotides are TGCAGTGCTTCGTCGGAGGCCGCCTACGAGCAGTACTTC. This codes for CSASSEAAYEQYF.

The V gene is TRBV12-3 or TRBV12-4, the J gene TRBJ2-3; D is unclear. This CDR3 is 13 amino acids long. Trimming removed 8 bases from V and 2 bases from J, with 11 bases in between. The CDR3 nucleotides are TGTGCCAGCGTCCGCTTAATCACAGATACGCAGTATTTT. The encoded protein is CASVRLITDTQYF.

This clonotype was detected a few times. The rearrangement joins TRBV25-1 to TRBJ1-1; D not resolved. Per germline, CDR1 MGHDK and CDR2 SYGVNS. The CDR3 has 12 residues. Trimming removed 5 bases at V and 3 bases at J, with 7 bases between. Written as DNA, the CDR3 is TGTGCCAGCAGTAACCAGGACACTGAAGCTTTCTTT. It yields the protein CASSNQDTEAFF.

CDR3 amino acids: CATSRGSAGATDTQYF. The CDR3 nucleotides are TGTGCCACCAGCAGAGGTTCGGCGGGGGCTACAGATACGCAGTATTTT. The genes are TRBV15 and TRBJ2-3, with D tentatively TRBD2 (7 bases). Germline assignment: CDR1 LNHNV and CDR2 YYDKDF (reference sequence). Trimming took off 1 base at V and 3 bases at J, with 14 bases between the two ends. The CDR3 is made up of 16 amino acids.

This sequence joins TRBV6-5 and TRBJ2-1; D call uncertain. The CDR3 has 13 amino acids. The germline CDR1 and CDR2 sequences are MNHEY and SVGAGI. V was cut by 0 bases and J by 5 bases, with 5 bases left in between. The CDR3 sequence: CASSYSKHNEQFF. The CDR3 DNA follows: TGTGCCAGCAGTTACTCGAAACACAATGAGCAGTTCTTC.

This chain uses TRBV11-1 with TRBJ1-1, with 7 bases aligning to TRBD1. V shed 5 bases and J 4 bases; nucleotides not matched to a gene: 7. This CDR3 is 14 amino acids long. Germline loops: CDR1 SGHAT, CDR2 FQDESV (reference sequence). In DNA form, the CDR3 reads TGTGCCAGCAGCCGTGGGGACAGCTCCACTGAAGCTTTCTTT. Amino acids: CASSRGDSSTEAFF.

This clonotype was found a few times. The rearrangement joins TRBV15 to TRBJ1-3, with a tentative D call TRBD1 (6 bases). V was pared by 1 base and J by 6 bases, with 16 bases between. The CDR3 has 16 residues. The germline gives CDR1 LNHNV, CDR2 YYDKDF (reference sequence). CDR3 DNA: TGTGCCACCAGCAGAGGGGTTTCGGGACATCAAAACACCATATATTTT. Its protein product is CATSRGVSGHQNTIYF.

This clonotype has more than one count but fewer than ten. The chain recombines TRBV27 with TRBJ2-3; D remains unclear. Trimming removed 3 bases from V and 0 bases from J, with 13 bases in between. Germline values: CDR1 MNHEY, CDR2 SMNVEV (reference sequence). The CDR3 loop spans 16 amino acids. CDR3 loop: CASSFRAVPSTDTQYF. DNA for the CDR3: TGTGCCAGCAGTTTTAGGGCAGTCCCTAGCACAGATACGCAGTATTTT.

The chain couples TRBV28 to TRBJ2-6, with D possibly matching TRBD1 (6 bases). Germline V gives CDR1 MDHEN, CDR2 SYDVKM. The CDR3 extends over 17 amino acids. V lost 3 bases and J 0 bases, leaving 12 bases between the germline ends. The CDR3 loop reads CASSFWDTGSGANVLTF. The CDR3 DNA is TGTGCCAGCAGTTTCTGGGACACCGGCTCTGGGGCCAACGTCCTGACTTTC.

The rearrangement uses TRBV6-1 and TRBJ1-2, with D possibly being TRBD1 (5 bases). This CDR3 is built from 13 residues. The V end was cut by 5 bases, the J end by 2 bases, with 9 bases between. Germline assignment: CDR1 MNHNS and CDR2 SASEGT. The CDR3 loop is CASSRDLNYGYTF. CDR3 sequence (DNA): TGTGCCAGCAGTCGGGACTTGAACTATGGCTACACCTTC.